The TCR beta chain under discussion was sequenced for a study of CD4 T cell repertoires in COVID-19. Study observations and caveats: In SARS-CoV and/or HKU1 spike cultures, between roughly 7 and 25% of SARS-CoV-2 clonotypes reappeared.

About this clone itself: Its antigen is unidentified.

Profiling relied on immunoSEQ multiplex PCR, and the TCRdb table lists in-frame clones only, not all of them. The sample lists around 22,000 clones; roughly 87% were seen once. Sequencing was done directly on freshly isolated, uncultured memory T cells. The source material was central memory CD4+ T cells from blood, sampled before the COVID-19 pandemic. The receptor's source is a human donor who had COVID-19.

CDR3 protein: CASRSNRVEKLFF. DNA for the CDR3: TGTGCCAGCCGATCCAACAGGGTTGAAAAACTGTTTTTT. The chain joins TRBV5-6 to TRBJ1-4; a possible D gene is TRBD1 (6 bases). The CDR3 sequence is 13 residues long. Germline V gene lookup returns CDR1 SGHDT and CDR2 YYEEEE. The V gene lost 7 bases and the J gene lost 7 bases, with 14 bases spanning the gap.